One and the same sample provided the 19 T cell receptor beta chains below, sequenced in a study of identical twins. One entry per CDR3 protein results from TCRdb running MiXCR on the 5' RACE reads. The data hold approximately 350,000 distinct CDR3 sequences, with about 12% observed a single time. These data were also filed under a second study, of yellow fever vaccine responses in identical twins.

Sequencing was performed on CD8+ T cells sorted from blood. Every receptor here comes from a young woman in good health.

In its sample, this clonotype was seen a few times. The chain uses TRBV7-9 and TRBJ1-3, with 12 bases matching TRBD1. The junction had 8 bases not matched to a gene; V was cut back by 5 bases and J by 3 bases. CDR3 length equals 17 residues. The germline CDR1 and CDR2 sequences are SEHNR and FQNEAQ (reference sequence). The CDR3 bases are TGTGCCAGCAGCCTCCCGGGACAGGGGGCGGGTGGAAACACCATATATTTT. Amino acid sequence: CASSLPGQGAGGNTIYF.

The genes are TRBV10-2 and TRBJ1-2; no definite D call. This CDR3 has 13 residues. Germline V gene sequence: CDR1 WSHSY, CDR2 SAAADI. V lost 3 bases and J lost 2, with 7 bases in between. CDR3 residues: CASSDDENYGYTF. As DNA, the CDR3 is TGCGCCAGCAGTGACGATGAAAACTATGGCTACACCTTC.

The chain uses TRBV3-1 and TRBJ2-1; 8 bases match TRBD2. The CDR3 is 13 residues long. With V trimmed by 8 bases and J by 5 bases, 5 bases remained unmatched. From germline, CDR1 is LGHDT and CDR2 YNNKEL (reference sequence). The CDR3 DNA is TGTGCCAGCGAGGGACTAGTAAACAATGAGCAGTTCTTC. This gives the protein CASEGLVNNEQFF.

The chain is built from TRBV13 and TRBJ1-6, with D maybe TRBD1 (5 bases). V lost 1 base to trimming and J lost 7 bases, with 11 bases between them. Germline-derived CDR1 and CDR2 are PRHDT and FYEKMQ (reference sequence). This CDR3 region has 15 residues. The CDR3: CASSLDWTPNSPLHF. The CDR3 DNA is TGTGCCAGCAGCTTAGATTGGACACCGAATTCACCCCTCCACTTT.

This clonotype has more than one count but fewer than ten. The CDR3 DNA reads as TGTGCCAGCAGCTTACGAGCGTCTAGCGGGGGGGGGAATGAGCAGTTCTTC. Residues: CASSLRASSGGGNEQFF. The V gene is TRBV7-6, the J gene TRBJ2-1; TRBD2 matches at 12 bases. This CDR3 spans 17 amino acids. Trimming cost V 2 bases and J 7 bases; bases outside gene matches: 9. Germline CDR1 is SGHVS and CDR2 is FNYEAQ.

The chain combines TRBV6-5 with TRBJ2-1; D ambiguous. Germline CDR1 reads MNHEY; CDR2 reads SVGAGI. V was shortened by 4 bases and J by 2 bases, with 9 bases between the two germline ends. The CDR3 is 14 amino acids. This chain's CDR3 is CASSCVFPYNEQFF. CDR3 bases: TGTGCCAGCAGTTGTGTCTTTCCCTACAATGAGCAGTTCTTC.

This clonotype was observed many times. The chain joins TRBV29-1 to TRBJ2-2; no clear D gene. The germline gives CDR1 SQVTM, CDR2 ANQGSEA. CDR3 length: 15 amino acids. Trimming stripped 0 bases from V and 2 bases from J, with 10 bases between. In nucleotides, the CDR3 is TGCAGCGTTGAAGAGGGCGACCCAAACACCGGGGAGCTGTTTTTT. As protein: CSVEEGDPNTGELFF.

This clonotype was counted only a few times. The CDR3, as DNA: TGTGCCAGCAGCTTAAAACCTCAGGGAGGCTCTGGGGCCAACGTCCTGACTTTC. Its translation: CASSLKPQGGSGANVLTF. V is TRBV7-6 and J is TRBJ2-6; D is possibly TRBD2 (6 bases). The CDR3 sequence is 18 residues long. CDR1 and CDR2 from the germline V gene are SGHVS and FNYEAQ. V lost 2 bases to trimming and J lost 0 bases, with 14 bases between them.

J is TRBJ1-3 and V is TRBV9, with 7 bases fitting TRBD1. This CDR3 contains 12 residues. Trimming took 7 bases from V and 7 from J; bases not matched to a gene: 5. Germline V lookup: CDR1 SGDLS, CDR2 YYNGEE. CDR3 coding DNA: TGTGCCAGCGGGTCGACAGGGAACACCATATATTTT. Its protein product is CASGSTGNTIYF.

V usage is TRBV11-3 and J usage is TRBJ2-3, with 7 nucleotides matching TRBD1. CDR1 and CDR2 (germline): SGHNT, YENEEA. Trimming took 2 bases from V and 0 from J; bases not matched to a gene: 8. There are 17 residues in the CDR3. CDR3 nucleotide sequence: TGTGCCAGCAGCTTACGGACAGGCTTAGGGAGCACAGATACGCAGTATTTT. As protein: CASSLRTGLGSTDTQYF.

The genes are TRBV28 and TRBJ2-7; no definite D call. The CDR3 covers 12 residues. Per the germline V gene, CDR1 is MDHEN and CDR2 is SYDVKM. V gave up 3 bases and J gave up 7 bases, with 10 bases separating them. CDR3 residues: CASSFVKTEQYF. The CDR3 region has the DNA TGTGCCAGCAGTTTCGTGAAGACTGAGCAGTACTTC.

This clonotype was recorded at least ten times. This chain links TRBV5-1 with TRBJ2-1, with D possibly matching TRBD1 (6 bases). Germline CDR1 SGHRS, CDR2 YFSETQ. V was shortened by 1 base and J by 2 bases, with 10 bases between the two germline ends. This CDR3 has 15 residues. The CDR3: CASSLIQGPYNEQFF. The DNA for the CDR3 is TGCGCCAGCAGCTTGATCCAGGGGCCCTACAATGAGCAGTTCTTC.

There are many counts of this clonotype. V is TRBV2 and J is TRBJ1-6; a weak D match, TRBD1 (5 bases). Germline V gene data show CDR1 as SNHLY and CDR2 as FYNNEI. With 8 bases removed from V and 9 bases from J, the gap between germline ends came to 8 bases. The CDR3 length is 11 residues. The DNA for the CDR3 is TGTGCCAGCTCCCAGGGTTCACCCCTCCACTTT. It yields the protein CASSQGSPLHF.

This chain uses TRBV7-6 with TRBJ2-7; perhaps TRBD1 as D (6 bases). The CDR3 has 14 amino acids. V was shortened by 4 bases and J by 6 bases, with 16 bases between the two germline ends. Germline V gives CDR1 SGHVS, CDR2 FNYEAQ. CDR3 amino acids: CASSSTGGESEQYF. For the CDR3, the DNA is TGTGCCAGCAGCTCAACTGGGGGCGAGAGCGAGCAGTACTTC.

This clonotype was counted between two and nine times. The rearrangement uses TRBV28 and TRBJ2-1, with TRBD2 as a possible D gene (6 bases). CDR3 length: 14 amino acids. Looked up from germline, CDR1 is MDHEN and CDR2 is SYDVKM. Trimming took 1 base from V and 7 from J, leaving 11 bases between them. CDR3 sequence (DNA): TGTGCCAGCAGTTTATTGTTAGCGGAGAATGAGCAGTTCTTC. This sequence encodes CASSLLLAENEQFF.

This chain links TRBV13 with TRBJ2-7; maybe TRBD1 (6 bases). Trimming left V 1 base short and J 0 bases short, with 10 bases between. The germline V gene encodes CDR1 PRHDT and CDR2 FYEKMQ (reference sequence). The CDR3 has 15 amino acids. The CDR3: CASSLAGHPSYEQYV. CDR3 sequence (DNA): TGTGCCAGCAGCTTAGCGGGACACCCCTCCTACGAGCAGTACGTC.

The genes are TRBV5-1 and TRBJ1-1; unclear D gene. This CDR3 has 14 residues. Germline loops: CDR1 SGHRS, CDR2 YFSETQ. Trimming shortened V by 2 bases and J by 1 base, and 9 bases separated the two germline ends. The CDR3 spells CASSFREGNTEAFF. DNA for the CDR3: TGCGCCAGCAGCTTTCGGGAAGGGAACACTGAAGCTTTCTTT.

This clonotype was observed a handful of times. The V and J genes are TRBV6-1 and TRBJ2-1; 7 bases match TRBD1. CDR1 and CDR2 from the germline V gene are MNHNS and SASEGT. The CDR3 runs 14 residues. V lost 6 bases to trimming and J lost 3 bases; unmatched junction nucleotides: 5. DNA of the CDR3: TGTGCCAGCAGCCCGGGACAGTACTACAATGAGCAGTTCTTC. Translated: CASSPGQYYNEQFF.

V is TRBV6-5 and J is TRBJ2-7; the D gene is possibly TRBD2 (5 bases). Germline V CDR1 and CDR2: MNHEY, SVGAGI. The CDR3 is 15 residues long. The germline V and J ends were trimmed by 4 bases and 2 bases, with 15 bases remaining between them. As DNA, the CDR3 is TGTGCCAGCAGTTTAACCGGGAATTTGGCCTACGAGCAGTACTTC. It encodes CASSLTGNLAYEQYF.